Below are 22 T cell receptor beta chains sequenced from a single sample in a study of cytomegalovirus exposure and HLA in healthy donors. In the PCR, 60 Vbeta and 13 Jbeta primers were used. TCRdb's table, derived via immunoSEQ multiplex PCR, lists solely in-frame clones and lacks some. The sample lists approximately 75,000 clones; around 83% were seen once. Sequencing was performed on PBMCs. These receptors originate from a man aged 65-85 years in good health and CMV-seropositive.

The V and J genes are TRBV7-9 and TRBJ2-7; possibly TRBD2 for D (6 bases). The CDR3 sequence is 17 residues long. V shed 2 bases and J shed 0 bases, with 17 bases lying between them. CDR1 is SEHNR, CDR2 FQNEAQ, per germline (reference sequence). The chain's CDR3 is CASSLIRGAVSSYEQYF. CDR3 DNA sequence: TGTGCCAGCAGCTTAATTCGCGGGGCAGTAAGCTCCTACGAGCAGTACTTC.

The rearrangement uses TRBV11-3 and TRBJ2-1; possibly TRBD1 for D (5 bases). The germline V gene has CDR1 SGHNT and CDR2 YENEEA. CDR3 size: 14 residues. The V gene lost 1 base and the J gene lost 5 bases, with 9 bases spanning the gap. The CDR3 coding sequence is TGTGCCAGCAGCTTAGGGACAAGTAACAATGAGCAGTTCTTC. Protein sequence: CASSLGTSNNEQFF. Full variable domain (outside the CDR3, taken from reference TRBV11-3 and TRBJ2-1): EAGVVQSPRYKIIEKKQPVAFWCNPISGHNTLYWYLQNLGQGPELLIRYENEEAVDDSQLPKDRFSAERLKGVDSTLKIQPAELGDSAVYLCASSLGTSNNEQFFGPGTRLTVL.

As DNA, the CDR3 is TGCAGCGTAGGGACTAGTGGAGATACGCAGTATTTT. Translating it yields CSVGTSGDTQYF. The chain is built from TRBV29-1 and TRBJ2-3; 8 bases are a match to TRBD2. Germline trimming cut 6 bases from V and 5 bases from J; bases unmatched to any gene: 4. The CDR3 spans 12 residues. Germline CDR1 and CDR2: SQVTM and ANQGSEA.

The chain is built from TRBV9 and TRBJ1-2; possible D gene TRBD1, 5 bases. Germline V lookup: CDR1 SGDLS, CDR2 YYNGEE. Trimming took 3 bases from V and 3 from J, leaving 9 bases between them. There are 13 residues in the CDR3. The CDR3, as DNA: TGTGCCAGCAGCGACGACAGCTACTATGGCTACACCTTC. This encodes CASSDDSYYGYTF.

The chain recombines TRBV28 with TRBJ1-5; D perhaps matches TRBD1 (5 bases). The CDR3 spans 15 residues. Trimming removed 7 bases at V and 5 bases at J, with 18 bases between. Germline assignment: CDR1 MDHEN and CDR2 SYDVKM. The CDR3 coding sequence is TGTGCCAGCATCGCTAGCGGTCAGGGCTATCAGCCCCAGCATTTT. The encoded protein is CASIASGQGYQPQHF. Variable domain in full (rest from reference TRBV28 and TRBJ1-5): DVKVTQSSRYLVKRTGEKVFLECVQDMDHENMFWYRQDPGLGLRLIYFSYDVKMKEKGDIPEGYSVSREKKERFSLILESASTNQTSMYLCASIASGQGYQPQHFGDGTRLSIL.

CDR3 nucleotide sequence: TGTGCCAGCATTTCAGGGGGCGCTTCCTACAATGAGCAGTTCTTC. This encodes CASISGGASYNEQFF. This rearrangement joins TRBV6-1 to TRBJ2-1, with TRBD1 matching 8 bases. This CDR3 is 15 amino acids long. Germline V CDR1 and CDR2: MNHNS, SASEGT. The V and J ends lost 7 bases and 1 base, in that order; junction bases with no gene match: 6.

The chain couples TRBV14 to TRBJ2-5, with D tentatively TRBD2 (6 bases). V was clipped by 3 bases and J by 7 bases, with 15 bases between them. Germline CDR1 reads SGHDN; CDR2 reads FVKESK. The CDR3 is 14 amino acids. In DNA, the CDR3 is TGTGCCAGCAGCCAGAGTTCCGCGGAGGGGACCCAGTACTTC. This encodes CASSQSSAEGTQYF.

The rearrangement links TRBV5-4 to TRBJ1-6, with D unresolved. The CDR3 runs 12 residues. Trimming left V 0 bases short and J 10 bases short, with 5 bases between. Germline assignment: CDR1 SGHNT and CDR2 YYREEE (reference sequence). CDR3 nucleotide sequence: TGTGCCAGCAGCTTGGAGGAGTCACCCCTCCACTTT. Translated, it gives CASSLEESPLHF.

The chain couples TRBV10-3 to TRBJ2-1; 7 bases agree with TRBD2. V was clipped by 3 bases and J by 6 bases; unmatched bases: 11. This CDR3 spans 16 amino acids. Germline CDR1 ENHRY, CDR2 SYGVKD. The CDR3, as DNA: TGTGCCATCAGTGAAAGCGGGGCCCCTCGGGGCAATGAGCAGTTCTTC. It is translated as CAISESGAPRGNEQFF.

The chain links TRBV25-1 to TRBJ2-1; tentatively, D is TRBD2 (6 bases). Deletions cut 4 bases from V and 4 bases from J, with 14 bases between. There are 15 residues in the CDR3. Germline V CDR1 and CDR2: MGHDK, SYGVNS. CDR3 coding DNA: TGTGCCAGCAGTGCCGCGGGACTCCAATACAATGAGCAGTTCTTC. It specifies CASSAAGLQYNEQFF. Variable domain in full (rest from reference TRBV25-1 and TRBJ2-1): EADIYQTPRYLVIGTGKKITLECSQTMGHDKMYWYQQDPGMELHLIHYSYGVNSTEKGDLSSESTVSRIRTEHFPLTLESARPSHTSQYLCASSAAGLQYNEQFFGPGTRLTVL.

The CDR3 here is CAIRGLNTEAFF. CDR3 in DNA: TGTGCCATCCGGGGGTTGAACACTGAAGCTTTCTTT. The rearrangement joins TRBV10-3 to TRBJ1-1, with a possible D match to TRBD1 (5 bases). Looked up from germline, CDR1 is ENHRY and CDR2 is SYGVKD. This CDR3 contains 12 residues. V was pared by 8 bases and J by 0 bases, with 7 bases between.

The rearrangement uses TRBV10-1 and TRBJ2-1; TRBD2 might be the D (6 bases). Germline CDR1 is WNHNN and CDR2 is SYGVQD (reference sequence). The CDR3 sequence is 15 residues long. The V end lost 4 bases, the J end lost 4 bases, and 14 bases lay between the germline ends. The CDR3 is CASSGGLPGYNEQFF. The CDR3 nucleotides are TGCGCCAGCAGTGGGGGACTCCCGGGGTACAATGAGCAGTTCTTC.

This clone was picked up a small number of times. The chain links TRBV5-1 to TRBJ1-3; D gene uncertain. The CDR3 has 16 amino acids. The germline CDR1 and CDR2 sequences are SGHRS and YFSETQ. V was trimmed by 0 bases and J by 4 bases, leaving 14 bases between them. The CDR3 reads CASSLAGSVSGNTIYF. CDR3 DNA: TGCGCCAGCAGCTTGGCCGGTTCGGTATCCGGAAACACCATATATTTT.

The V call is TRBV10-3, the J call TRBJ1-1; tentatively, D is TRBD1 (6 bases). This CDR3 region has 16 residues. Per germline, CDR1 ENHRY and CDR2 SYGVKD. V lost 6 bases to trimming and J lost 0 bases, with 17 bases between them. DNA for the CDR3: TGTGCCATCAGGAGGGACCACACAGGGATGAACACTGAAGCTTTCTTT. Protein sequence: CAIRRDHTGMNTEAFF.

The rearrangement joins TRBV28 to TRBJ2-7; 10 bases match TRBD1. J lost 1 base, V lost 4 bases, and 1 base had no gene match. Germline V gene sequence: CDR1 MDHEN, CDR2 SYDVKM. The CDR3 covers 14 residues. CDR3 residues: CASSSGQGSYEQYF. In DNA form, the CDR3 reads TGTGCCAGCAGTTCGGGACAGGGGTCCTACGAGCAGTACTTC.

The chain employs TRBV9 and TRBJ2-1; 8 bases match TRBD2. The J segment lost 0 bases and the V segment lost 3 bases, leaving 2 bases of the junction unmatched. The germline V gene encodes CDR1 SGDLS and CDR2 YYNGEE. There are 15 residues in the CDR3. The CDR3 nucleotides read TGTGCCAGCAGCGCCAGCGGGAGCTCCTACAATGAGCAGTTCTTC. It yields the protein CASSASGSSYNEQFF.

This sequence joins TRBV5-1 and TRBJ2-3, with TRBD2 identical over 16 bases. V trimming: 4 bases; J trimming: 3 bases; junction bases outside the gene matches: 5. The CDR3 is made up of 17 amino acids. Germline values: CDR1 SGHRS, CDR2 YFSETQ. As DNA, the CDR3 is TGCGCCAGCAGCACAGGGACTAGCGGGGGGGCGACAGATACGCAGTATTTT. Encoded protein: CASSTGTSGGATDTQYF. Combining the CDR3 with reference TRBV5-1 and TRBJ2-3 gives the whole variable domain KAGVTQTPRYLIKTRGQQVTLSCSPISGHRSVSWYQQTPGQGLQFLFEYFSETQRNKGNFPGRFSGRQFSNSRSEMNVSTLELGDSALYLCASSTGTSGGATDTQYFGPGTRLTVL.

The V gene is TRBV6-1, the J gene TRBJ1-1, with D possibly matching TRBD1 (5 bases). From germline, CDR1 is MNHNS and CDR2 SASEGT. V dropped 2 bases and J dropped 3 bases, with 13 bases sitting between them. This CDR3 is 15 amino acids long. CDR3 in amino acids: CASSERWGADTEAFF. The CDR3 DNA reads TGTGCCAGCAGTGAAAGATGGGGCGCGGACACTGAAGCTTTCTTT.

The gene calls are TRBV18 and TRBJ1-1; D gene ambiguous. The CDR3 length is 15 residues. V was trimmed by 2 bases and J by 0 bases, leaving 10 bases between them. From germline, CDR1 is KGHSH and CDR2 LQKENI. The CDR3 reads CASSPSRVMNTEAFF. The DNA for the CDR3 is TGTGCCAGCTCACCAAGTCGGGTCATGAACACTGAAGCTTTCTTT.

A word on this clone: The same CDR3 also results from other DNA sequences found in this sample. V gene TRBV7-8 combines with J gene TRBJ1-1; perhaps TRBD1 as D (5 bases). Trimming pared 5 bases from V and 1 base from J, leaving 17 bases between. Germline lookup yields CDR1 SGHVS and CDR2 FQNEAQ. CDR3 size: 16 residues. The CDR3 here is CASSLTPGGANTEAFF. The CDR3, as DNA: TGTGCCAGCAGCCTTACGCCGGGAGGGGCGAACACTGAAGCTTTCTTT.

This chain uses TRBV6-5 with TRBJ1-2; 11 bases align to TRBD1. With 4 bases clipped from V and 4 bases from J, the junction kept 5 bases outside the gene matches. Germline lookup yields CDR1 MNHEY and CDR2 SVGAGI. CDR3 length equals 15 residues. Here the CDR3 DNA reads TGTGCCAGCAGTTTTTCAGGGACAGGGGGCTATGGCTACACCTTC. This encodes CASSFSGTGGYGYTF.

CDR3 sequence: CASSPYSGREGYNEQFF. Here the CDR3 DNA reads TGTGCCAGCAGCCCTTATAGCGGGAGGGAGGGCTACAATGAGCAGTTCTTC. V is TRBV11-2 and J is TRBJ2-1; 11 bases are shared with TRBD2. This CDR3 has 17 residues. Germline lookup yields CDR1 SGHAT and CDR2 FQNNGV. With V trimmed by 5 bases and J by 3 bases, 9 bases remained unmatched.